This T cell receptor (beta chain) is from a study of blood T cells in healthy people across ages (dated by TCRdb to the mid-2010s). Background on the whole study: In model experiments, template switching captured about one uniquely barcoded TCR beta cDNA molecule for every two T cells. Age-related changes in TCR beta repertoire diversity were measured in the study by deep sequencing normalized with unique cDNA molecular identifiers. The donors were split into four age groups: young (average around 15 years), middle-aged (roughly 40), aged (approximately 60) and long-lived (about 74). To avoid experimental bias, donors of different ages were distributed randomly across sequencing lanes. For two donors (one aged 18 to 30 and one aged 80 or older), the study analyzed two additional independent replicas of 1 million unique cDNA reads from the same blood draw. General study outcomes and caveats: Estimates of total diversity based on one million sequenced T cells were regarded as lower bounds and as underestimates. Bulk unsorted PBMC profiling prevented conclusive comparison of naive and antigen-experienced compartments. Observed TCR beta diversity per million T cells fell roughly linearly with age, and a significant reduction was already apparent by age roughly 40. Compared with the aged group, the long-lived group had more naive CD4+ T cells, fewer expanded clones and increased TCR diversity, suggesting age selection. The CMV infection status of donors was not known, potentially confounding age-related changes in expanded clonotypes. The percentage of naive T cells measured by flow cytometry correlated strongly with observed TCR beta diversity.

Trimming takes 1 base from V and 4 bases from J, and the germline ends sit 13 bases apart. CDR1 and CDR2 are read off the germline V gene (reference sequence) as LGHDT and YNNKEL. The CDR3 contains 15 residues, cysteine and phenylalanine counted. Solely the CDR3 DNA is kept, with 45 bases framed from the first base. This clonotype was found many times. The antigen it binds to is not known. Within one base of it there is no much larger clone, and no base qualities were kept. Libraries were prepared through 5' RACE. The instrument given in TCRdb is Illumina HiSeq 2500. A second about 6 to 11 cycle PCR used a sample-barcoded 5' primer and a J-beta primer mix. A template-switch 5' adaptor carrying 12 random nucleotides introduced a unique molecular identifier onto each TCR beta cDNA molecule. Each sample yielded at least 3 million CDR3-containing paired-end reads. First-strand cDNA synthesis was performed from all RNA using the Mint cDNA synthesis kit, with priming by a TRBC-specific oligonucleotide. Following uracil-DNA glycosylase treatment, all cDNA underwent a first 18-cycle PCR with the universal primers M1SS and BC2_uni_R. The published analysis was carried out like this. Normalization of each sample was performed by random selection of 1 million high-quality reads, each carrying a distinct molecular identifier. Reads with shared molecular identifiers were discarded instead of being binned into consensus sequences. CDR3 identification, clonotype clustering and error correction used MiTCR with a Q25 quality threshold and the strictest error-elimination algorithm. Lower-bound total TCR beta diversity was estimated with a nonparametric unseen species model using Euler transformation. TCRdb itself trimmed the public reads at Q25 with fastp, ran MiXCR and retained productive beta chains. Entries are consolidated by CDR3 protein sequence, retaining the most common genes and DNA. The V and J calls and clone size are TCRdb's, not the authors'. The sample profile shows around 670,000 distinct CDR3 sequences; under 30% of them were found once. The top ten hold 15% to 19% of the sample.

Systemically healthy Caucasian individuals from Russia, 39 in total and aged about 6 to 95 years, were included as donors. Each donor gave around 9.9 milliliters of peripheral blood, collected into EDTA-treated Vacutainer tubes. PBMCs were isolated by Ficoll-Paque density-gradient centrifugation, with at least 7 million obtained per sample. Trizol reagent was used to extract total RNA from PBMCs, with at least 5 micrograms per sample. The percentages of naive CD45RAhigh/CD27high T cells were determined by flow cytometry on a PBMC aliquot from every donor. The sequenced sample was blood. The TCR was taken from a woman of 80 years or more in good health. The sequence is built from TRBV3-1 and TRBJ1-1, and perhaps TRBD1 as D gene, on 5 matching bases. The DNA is TGTGCCAGCAGCCAAGGGGGGGAGGGGACCACTGAAGCTTTCTTT. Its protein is CASSQGGEGTTEAFF.